The entry below gives a single T cell receptor (beta chain) sequence along with its context. What it binds is not known. The data originate from a study of blood T cells in healthy people across ages. General observations from the study: The authors considered diversity estimates from one million T cells to be underestimates.

Trimming cost V 10 bases and J 2 bases, with 16 bases left between them. CDR3 length: 14 amino acids. Researchers report isolating at least 6 million PBMCs per sample. Samples each had at least 5.5 micrograms of total RNA extracted. Primers used in a second PCR of roughly 7 to 12 cycles were a sample-barcoded 5' primer and a J-beta primer mix. Each cDNA molecule was tagged by a template-switch adaptor with 12 random nucleotides. TCRdb reprocessed the 5' RACE reads with MiXCR, giving one entry per CDR3 protein. The sample lists some 1.5 million distinct CDR3 sequences; about 30% were seen once. The chain combines TRBV12-3 or TRBV12-4 with TRBJ2-3; D may be TRBD1 (5 bases). Sequencing was carried out using blood. This clonotype was obtained from a woman aged 30 to 39 in good health. The DNA of the CDR3 is TGTGCCACAAACACAGGATTCGACACAGATACGCAGTATTTT. As protein: CATNTGFDTDTQYF.